The 12 T cell receptor beta chains in this list originate from one sample, sequenced in a study of cytomegalovirus exposure and HLA in healthy donors. Primers for the PCR totalled 60 Vbeta and 13 Jbeta. The repertoire was sequenced with immunoSEQ multiplex PCR; TCRdb's copy has only in-frame clones and lacks some. This table has about 180,000 clones, approximately 79% appearing once. The sample comprised PBMCs. Receptor source: a woman between 40 and 50 years old in good health and CMV-seronegative.

The V call is TRBV5-5, the J call TRBJ2-7; 7 bases align to TRBD1. The CDR3 runs 15 residues. V lost 3 bases, J lost 3 bases, and 9 bases stayed unmatched. Germline V gene data show CDR1 as SGHKS and CDR2 as YYEKEE (reference sequence). CDR3 DNA sequence: TGTGCCAGCAGCTCTCAGGGGGACCTCTACTACGAGCAGTACTTC. Protein sequence: CASSSQGDLYYEQYF. The variable domain in full, with the rest retrieved from reference TRBV5-5 and TRBJ2-7, is DAGVTQSPTHLIKTRGQQVTLRCSPISGHKSVSWYQQVLGQGPQFIFQYYEKEERGRGNFPDRFSARQFPNYSSELNVNALLLGDSALYLCASSSQGDLYYEQYFGPGTRLTVT.

This chain links TRBV9 with TRBJ2-1, with D perhaps matching TRBD1 (5 bases). V was pared by 4 bases and J by 6 bases, with 14 bases between. Germline-derived CDR1 and CDR2 are SGDLS and YYNGEE. This CDR3 contains 14 residues. CDR3 sequence: CASSPQDPPNEQFF. CDR3 DNA sequence: TGTGCCAGCAGCCCACAGGACCCACCCAATGAGCAGTTCTTC.

The chain combines TRBV11-2 with TRBJ2-5; no firm D call. Germline V lookup: CDR1 SGHAT, CDR2 FQNNGV. V was clipped by 1 base and J by 3 bases, with 12 bases between them. The CDR3 extends over 15 amino acids. Here the CDR3 DNA reads TGTGCCAGCAGCTTAGGAAGGAACAGAAAAGAGACCCAGTACTTC. Translating it yields CASSLGRNRKETQYF.

V and J are TRBV4-1 and TRBJ2-7; 11 bases match TRBD1. CDR1 MGHRA and CDR2 YSYEKL come from the germline V gene. V was clipped by 4 bases and J by 3 bases; unmatched bases: 14. The CDR3 length is 18 residues. Here the CDR3 DNA reads TGCGCCAGCAGCCCCCTTCCAGCCACCGGGACAGGGGGCTACGAGCAGTACTTC. It specifies CASSPLPATGTGGYEQYF.

The CDR3 DNA follows: TGTGCCAGCAGCTTAGCTATAGCGGGGGGTCTAAGAAACATTAAAGAGACCCAGTACTTC. This encodes CASSLAIAGGLRNIKETQYF. V gene TRBV7-6 combines with J gene TRBJ2-5, with TRBD2 matching 10 bases. V trimming: 0 bases; J trimming: 3 bases; junction bases outside the gene matches: 16. This CDR3 contains 20 residues. Germline V gene lookup returns CDR1 SGHVS and CDR2 FNYEAQ.

This chain links TRBV5-5 with TRBJ1-1; 10 bases are a match to TRBD1. J lost 6 bases, V lost 1 base, and 3 bases had no gene match. This CDR3 has 14 residues. Germline V lookup: CDR1 SGHKS, CDR2 YYEKEE (reference sequence). The CDR3 region is CASSLRQGASEAFF. CDR3 bases: TGTGCCAGCAGCTTGCGACAGGGGGCGTCTGAAGCTTTCTTT. The complete variable domain, with remaining parts taken from reference TRBV5-5 and TRBJ1-1, reads DAGVTQSPTHLIKTRGQQVTLRCSPISGHKSVSWYQQVLGQGPQFIFQYYEKEERGRGNFPDRFSARQFPNYSSELNVNALLLGDSALYLCASSLRQGASEAFFGQGTRLTVV.

V is TRBV5-6 and J is TRBJ2-5, with TRBD2 as a possible D gene (6 bases). The CDR3 covers 15 residues. V lost 3 bases and J lost 5, with 17 bases in between. Germline assignment: CDR1 SGHDT and CDR2 YYEEEE. The CDR3: CASSSVTGVRETQYF. CDR3 sequence (DNA): TGTGCCAGCAGCTCGGTAACGGGGGTCCGGGAGACCCAGTACTTC.

The chain joins TRBV5-1 to TRBJ2-7; D unresolved. V lost 4 bases and J 2 bases, leaving 7 bases between the germline ends. The CDR3 is 12 residues long. Per the germline V gene, CDR1 is SGHRS and CDR2 is YFSETQ. CDR3 protein: CASSRRAYEQYF. In nucleotides, the CDR3 is TGCGCCAGCAGCCGACGGGCCTACGAGCAGTACTTC.

This chain connects TRBV9 to TRBJ2-5, with TRBD1 identical over 9 bases. The CDR3 has 16 residues. V lost 4 bases, J lost 4 bases, and 11 bases stayed unmatched. Germline V gene sequence: CDR1 SGDLS, CDR2 YYNGEE. Here the CDR3 DNA reads TGTGCCAGCAGCTTATGGACAGGGGCTAGGGGAGAGACCCAGTACTTC. Translated: CASSLWTGARGETQYF.

The chain uses TRBV11-3 and TRBJ1-1; perhaps TRBD1 as D (5 bases). Germline V gives CDR1 SGHNT, CDR2 YENEEA. The CDR3 runs to 13 residues. V lost 5 bases, J lost 4 bases, and 11 bases lay in between. The chain's CDR3 is CASSPGGTTEAFF. The DNA for the CDR3 is TGTGCCAGCAGCCCCGGGGGTACCACTGAAGCTTTCTTT.

The chain carries TRBV6-1 and TRBJ2-7, with a possible D match to TRBD2 (5 bases). The V gene's germline CDR1 is MNHNS and CDR2 SASEGT. Trimming removed 1 base from V and 6 bases from J, with 7 bases in between. The CDR3 length is 12 residues. The DNA for the CDR3 is TGTGCCAGCAGTGAAGTGGGGAGCGAGCAGTACTTC. Amino acids: CASSEVGSEQYF.

The genes are TRBV7-2 and TRBJ1-2, with D possibly being TRBD1 (5 bases). CDR3 length: 17 residues. Between the trimmed V and J ends, which lost 3 bases and 5 bases, there was a span of 22 bases. Germline CDR1 SGHTA, CDR2 FQGNSA. The CDR3 bases are TGTGCCAGCAGCTTGCGGGACTCCTTTGAGCGACCTTATGGCTACACCTTC. Amino acids: CASSLRDSFERPYGYTF.